This T cell receptor (beta chain) comes out of a study of response to subunit inactivated influenza vaccine. V was pared by 7 bases and J by 0 bases, with 8 bases of the junction left unmatched. Germline V gene lookup returns CDR1 LNHDA and CDR2 SQIVND (reference sequence). The CDR3 runs to 16 residues. MiXCR was run by TCRdb on the RT-PCR reads, yielding one entry per CDR3 protein. This table has about 570,000 distinct CDR3 sequences, 10% to 12% appearing once. Another study also made use of these data, one on T cells expressing NK-cell markers. This second study says: As the method of synthesis, 5'RACE template switching with UMIs yielded TCR beta cDNA. The authors derived TCR beta repertoires from sorted CD3+CD56+NKG2C+, CD3+CD56+NKG2C- and CD3+CD56-NKG2C+ T cells. Several experiments employed an anti-gamma-delta TCR antibody to confine sorting to alpha-beta TCR T cells.

The source of this sequence is a man aged 50-60 years who received an inactivated influenza vaccine. The rearrangement uses TRBV19 and TRBJ1-5, with TRBD1 identical over 8 bases. The source material was PBMCs from blood, sampled on the day of vaccination. CDR3 DNA sequence: TGTGCCAGTATCAGGACAGGGAGTTTTAGCAATCAGCCCCAGCATTTT. This gives the protein CASIRTGSFSNQPQHF.